This TCR beta chain stems from a study of T cells after yellow fever vaccination. This clonotype appeared a few times. Its specificity is unknown. CDR1 SQVTM and CDR2 ANQGSEA come from the germline V gene. V was clipped by 4 bases and J by 1 base, with 13 bases between them. The CDR3 is 15 residues long. Study-level results: Repertoires obtained by FACS sorting could include abundant clonotypes that entered as contaminants from the bulk population. Clones that expanded after primary vaccination mostly reappeared after the booster (over 95% CD4, approximately 89% CD8).

Production of TCR cDNA was by 5'RACE template switching, which also added a universal primer site and UMIs. One entry per CDR3 protein, called by TCRdb with MiXCR from the 5' RACE reads. This table holds about 350,000 distinct CDR3 sequences, approximately 12% found once. The sample in question was CD4+ T cells sorted from PBMCs, obtained 15 days after the yellow fever booster vaccination. This receptor was taken from a man aged 18-30 years who received the YFV17D yellow fever vaccine. This sequence joins TRBV29-1 and TRBJ2-2; D is ambiguous. CDR3 nucleotides: TGCAGCGTTGCTCCCCAGGTCGGGAACACCGGGGAGCTGTTTTTT. Its protein product is CSVAPQVGNTGELFF.